This TCR beta chain appears in the sequencing data of a study of T-cell memory formation after mild COVID-19. Broader study findings: Among contracting clones, CD4+ were mainly CM/EM and CD8+ enriched in EMRA.

Comment on this clonotype: Its antigen is not identified.

From the 5' RACE reads, TCRdb called clonotypes with MiXCR, one entry per CDR3 protein. The data contain some 210,000 distinct CDR3 sequences, around 27% of them singletons. Trimming removed 4 bases at V and 1 base at J, with 10 bases between. Germline CDR1 is LGHNA and CDR2 is YNFKEQ. The CDR3 is 14 residues long. The TCR comes from an adult woman who had mild COVID-19 (a few samples of this study predate the infection). Cell type and time point are not known. The source material was PBMCs or a T cell subset sorted from them (not recorded which). The rearrangement joins TRBV4-2 to TRBJ1-1, with D tentatively TRBD1 (6 bases). The CDR3 loop is CASSPDSKNTEAFF. CDR3 nucleotides: TGTGCCAGCAGCCCGGACAGTAAGAACACTGAAGCTTTCTTT.